This TCR beta chain was captured in a study of cytomegalovirus exposure and HLA in healthy donors. Whole-study findings and limits: The tendency of first-cohort TCR clusters to co-occur in the 120 or so validation repertoires was the finding of a later analysis. Despite most TCR sequences being rare, some public TCRs occurred in many donors. For cytomegalovirus status, the classifier reportedly gave diagnoses with high specificity and sensitivity. Testing in vitro showed three CMV-associated chains specific for CMV antigens.

V was pared by 5 bases and J by 4 bases, with 15 bases of the junction left unmatched. The CDR3 extends over 18 amino acids. Germline CDR1 PRHDT, CDR2 FYEKMQ (reference sequence). On this clone itself: Its antigen is undetermined.

Assay used: immunoSEQ multiplex PCR; TCRdb lists only in-frame clones, some missing. The sample shows 150,000 or so clones, around 86% of them seen only once. The rearrangement links TRBV13 to TRBJ2-5, with 11 bases lining up with TRBD2. The sequence was obtained from a man between 18 and 35 years old in good health and CMV-seropositive. Sequencing was carried out using PBMCs. Written as DNA, the CDR3 is TGTGCCAGCAGCCCCTCCGGGACTAGCGGAAGAGGGGGAGAGACCCAGTACTTC. Its translation is CASSPSGTSGRGGETQYF.